Listed below are T cell receptor beta chains from one sample, sequenced in a study of OX40 agonist ivuxolimab in advanced cancers. Clones were sequenced by immunoSEQ multiplex PCR, and TCRdb holds only the in-frame ones, with some missing. The sample shows just under 75,000 clones, 92% of them seen only once. Sample: CD4+ or CD8+ T cells sorted from blood, taken in a trial of the OX40 agonist ivuxolimab. Receptors originate from an adult with an advanced solid tumor such as melanoma, head and neck, liver or kidney cancer. The CDR3 runs from the conserved cysteine through the conserved F or W. The order of the fields is clone size, J gene, D gene, V gene, CDR3 DNA, CDR3 protein. The D gene is left open where the match is weak. Some rows mark clone size as missing; the rest say once, few, many or name a class of expanded clone.

>.|TRBJ2-5|TRBD2|TRBV5-8
TGTGCCAGCAGCTTGGTACTAGCGGGGGCAGAGACCCAGTACTTC
CASSLVLAGAETQYF
>.|TRBJ2-2|TRBD1|TRBV18
TGTGCCAGCTCACCACCCTCACAGGGGTTTAACACCGGGGAGCTGTTTTTT
CASSPPSQGFNTGELFF
>.|TRBJ2-1|TRBD2|TRBV10-1
TGCGCCAGCAGTTCTAGCGGGGCCAGCTCCTACAATGAGCAGTTCTTC
CASSSSGASSYNEQFF
>.|TRBJ2-5|TRBD1|TRBV2
TGTGCCAGCAGTGCCGGGACAGGGGTTGAGACCCAGTACTTC
CASSAGTGVETQYF
>.|TRBJ1-3|.|TRBV5-8
TGTGCCAGCAGCCACCCCCCGGGGTCTGGAAACACCATATATTTT
CASSHPPGSGNTIYF
>.|TRBJ2-2|TRBD2|TRBV29-1
TGCAGCGTTGCGGGACTAGCGGGATGGAACACCGGGGAGCTGTTTTTT
CSVAGLAGWNTGELFF
>.|TRBJ2-2|.|TRBV15
TGTGCCACCAGCAGCGCGGGGGCAGGGGCCGGGGAGCTGTTTTTT
CATSSAGAGAGELFF
>.|TRBJ2-5|TRBD2|TRBV5-1
TGCGCCAGCAGCCTCTTAGCGGGAGAAGAGACCCAGTACTTC
CASSLLAGEETQYF
>.|TRBJ2-3|TRBD1|TRBV10-2
TGCGCCAGCAGTAAGGGTCCAGGGGGAGCGGATACGCAGTATTTT
CASSKGPGGADTQYF
>.|TRBJ2-5|.|TRBV7-7
TGTGCCAGCAGCTTAGGGTCGGGGAGCCAAGAGACCCAGTACTTC
CASSLGSGSQETQYF
>.|TRBJ2-7|TRBD2|TRBV6-1
TGTGCCAGCAGTAAAGGACTAGCGGGAATATCCTACGAGCAGTACTTC
CASSKGLAGISYEQYF
>.|TRBJ2-3|.|TRBV7-9
TGTGCCAGCAGCTTAGACCACGCGGGGCCAGATACGCAGTATTTT
CASSLDHAGPDTQYF
>.|TRBJ1-1|.|TRBV6-5
TGTGCCAGCAGGACCCCGGGTGGGACTGAAGCTTTCTTT
CASRTPGGTEAFF
>.|TRBJ2-5|.|TRBV9
TGTGCCAGCAGCGAGACGCCGGGCGGGGAGACCCAGTACTTC
CASSETPGGETQYF
>.|TRBJ2-1|TRBD1|TRBV18
TGTGCCAGCTCACTGATGGGACAGGATTTTTACAATGAGCAGTTCTTC
CASSLMGQDFYNEQFF
>.|TRBJ2-7|TRBD2|TRBV11-2
TGTGCCAGCAGCAAGCGGGGCTACGAGCAGTACTTC
CASSKRGYEQYF
>.|TRBJ2-1|.|TRBV7-9
TGTGCCCACATGTCGGGCAATGAGCAGTTCTTC
CAHMSGNEQFF
>.|TRBJ2-7|.|TRBV10-2
TGCGCCAGCAGTGTCGGATTCGAGCAGTACTTC
CASSVGFEQYF
>.|TRBJ2-2|TRBD2|TRBV19
TGTGCCAGTACTCGGACGGCTAGCGGGAGATTTTCCGGGGAGCTGTTTTTT
CASTRTASGRFSGELFF
>.|TRBJ2-3|TRBD2|TRBV27
TGTGCCAGCAGTTTGGGACTATCGGGCGAAAATACGCAGTATTTT
CASSLGLSGENTQYF
>.|TRBJ2-1|TRBD2|TRBV6-5
TGTGCCAGCAGTTCACAACCGGGACTAGCGGGAAATGAGCAGTTCTTC
CASSSQPGLAGNEQFF
>few|TRBJ1-5|.|TRBV12-2
TGTGCAAGTCGCTTCCACTTGACAGGGTGCAATCAGCCCCAGCATTTT
CASRFHLTGCNQPQHF
>.|TRBJ2-4|.|TRBV18
TGTGCCAGCTCCCCTTCCAGGGGGGACGTAGCCAAAAACATTCAGTACTTC
CASSPSRGDVAKNIQYF
>.|TRBJ1-1|TRBD1|TRBV7-2
TGTGCCAGCAAGCCCCGGACAGGCCTTTTTGAAGCTTTCTTT
CASKPRTGLFEAFF
>once|TRBJ2-5|TRBD1|TRBV5-1
TGCGCCAGCAGCCAGACAGGGGCCCTCCAAGAGACCCAGTACTTC
CASSQTGALQETQYF
>.|TRBJ1-1|.|TRBV5-1
TGCGCCAGCAGCTATGGAACGAACACTGAAGCTTTCTTT
CASSYGTNTEAFF
>.|TRBJ2-5|.|TRBV18
TGTGCCAGCTCACCACCTAAGCCAGGGGAGCAGTACTTC
CASSPPKPGEQYF
>.|TRBJ2-1|TRBD2|TRBV6-5
TGTGCCAGCCGCCGGGGACTAGATTCCTACAATGAGCAGTTCTTC
CASRRGLDSYNEQFF
>.|TRBJ2-1|.|TRBV25-1
TGTGCCAGCAGCCAAGAAACGGGACGGAGCTCCTACAATGAGCAGTTCTTC
CASSQETGRSSYNEQFF
>once|TRBJ1-5|.|TRBV5-8
TGTGCCAGCAGCTCCAGGGTTGTTAGCAATCAGCCCCAGCATTTT
CASSSRVVSNQPQHF
>.|TRBJ1-1|.|TRBV7-9
TGTGCCAGCGGCAGGGACCACACTGAAGCTTTCTTT
CASGRDHTEAFF
>.|TRBJ2-7|.|TRBV9
TGTGCCAGCAGCGTAGTATGGAGCTCCTACGAGCAGTACTTC
CASSVVWSSYEQYF
>.|TRBJ2-2|.|TRBV29-1
TGCAGCGCCTCGGGGGCGGTAACGAACACCGGGGAGCTGTTTTTT
CSASGAVTNTGELFF
>.|TRBJ1-2|.|TRBV6-1
TGTGCCAGCAGTGAAGCCGGATATGGCTACACCTTC
CASSEAGYGYTF
>.|TRBJ1-4|.|TRBV19
TGTGCCAGTAGTTTTCTTCGAGGACAGTCTAATGAAAAACTGTTTTTT
CASSFLRGQSNEKLFF
>.|TRBJ2-3|.|TRBV15
TGTGCCACCAGCAGAGCAACAGGGGATACGCAGTATTTT
CATSRATGDTQYF
>.|TRBJ1-2|TRBD1|TRBV6-4
TGTGCCAGATACTCCGGGACAGGGGGACGAGGCTATGGCTACACCTTC
CARYSGTGGRGYGYTF
>.|TRBJ2-7|.|TRBV5-1
TGCGCCAGCAGCTTGATGGGCAACTACGAGCAGTACTTC
CASSLMGNYEQYF
>.|TRBJ1-2|TRBD1|TRBV13
TGTGCCAGCAGCTTGACAGGGGGCGATCCACCTGGCTACACCTTC
CASSLTGGDPPGYTF
>.|TRBJ2-1|.|TRBV4-3
TGCGCCAGCAGCCAAAGGGGGTTTTGGGCGGTCCTAGACAATGAGCAGTTCTTC
CASSQRGFWAVLDNEQFF
>.|TRBJ2-7|.|TRBV10-2
TGCGCCAGCGGATTGACCGGGACGCAGTACTTC
CASGLTGTQYF
>.|TRBJ1-5|.|TRBV10-3
TGTGCCATCAGCCAGGACATTTATCAGCCCCAGCATTTT
CAISQDIYQPQHF
>.|TRBJ2-7|.|TRBV18
TGTGCCAGCTCCCCCTTGGACCGGTTCGTTCACGAGCAGTACTTC
CASSPLDRFVHEQYF
>.|TRBJ2-3|TRBD2|TRBV10-1
TGCGCCAGCTCCGGGACTAGCGGGAGGGCCCCGGATACGCAGTATTTT
CASSGTSGRAPDTQYF
>.|TRBJ2-7|.|TRBV6-1
TGTGCCAGCAGTGAAGAGGCAGCCGGGAGCCACGAGCAGTACTTC
CASSEEAAGSHEQYF
>once|TRBJ1-1|.|TRBV20-1
TGCAGTCAATGGGTTGACACTGAAGCTTTCTTT
CSQWVDTEAFF
>few|TRBJ1-2|TRBD1|TRBV29-1
TGCAGCTTCACCCGACAGGGCTATGGCTACACCTTC
CSFTRQGYGYTF
>.|TRBJ1-1|.|TRBV7-9
TGTGCCAGCAGCCTGGACGGAGGTAGCACTGAAGCTTTCTTT
CASSLDGGSTEAFF
>.|TRBJ2-7|.|TRBV6-1
TGTGCCAGCGACCACATGACAGCGGCCTACGAGCAGTACTTC
CASDHMTAAYEQYF
>.|TRBJ2-7|.|TRBV28
TGTGCCAGCAGGGTTACTAGCTCCTACGAGCAGTACTTC
CASRVTSSYEQYF
>.|TRBJ1-2|.|TRBV19
TGTGCCAGTAGTTCCCGCCAGGGTGCGGATGGCTACACCTTC
CASSSRQGADGYTF
>.|TRBJ1-2|TRBD1|TRBV19
TGTGCCAGTAGTATGACAGGGATTTCTAACGGCTACACCTTC
CASSMTGISNGYTF
>.|TRBJ2-3|TRBD2|TRBV9
TGTGCCAGCAGCCTCTTCGGAGCGGGAGGAACAGATACGCAGTATTTT
CASSLFGAGGTDTQYF
>.|TRBJ2-7|TRBD2|TRBV7-9
TGTGCCAGCAGCTTCAGCGGGGGCGCCGAGCAGTACTTC
CASSFSGGAEQYF
>.|TRBJ2-1|TRBD1|TRBV7-2
TGTGCCAGCAGCTTTCCGGACAGGGCCGGGATCAATGAGCAGTTCTTC
CASSFPDRAGINEQFF
>.|TRBJ2-7|TRBD1|TRBV29-1
TGCAGCGTTCCGGGACAGGGTGTTTACGAGCAGTACTTC
CSVPGQGVYEQYF
>.|TRBJ2-3|TRBD2|TRBV27
TGTGCCAGCGGGGGGGGGATTACAGATACGCAGTATTTT
CASGGGITDTQYF
>.|TRBJ1-5|.|TRBV7-2
TGTGCCAGCAGCTTAGTAAGGGGGGGCGGGCAGCCCCAGCATTTT
CASSLVRGGGQPQHF
>.|TRBJ2-6|.|TRBV18
TGTGCCAGCTCACCACAAAGCCGCTCTGGGGCCAACGTCCTGACTTTC
CASSPQSRSGANVLTF